The 2 T cell receptor beta chains below come from one sample, sequenced in a study of T-cell reconstitution after alpha-beta-depleted transplantation in children. TCRbeta library construction was performed incorporating unique molecular identifiers. TCRdb re-analysed the PCR reads in MiXCR, keeping a single row per CDR3 protein. Among 25,000 or so distinct CDR3 sequences, roughly a sixth were seen once, and the ten largest hold around 33%. The sample consisted of PBMCs, mostly from graft donor cells, taken 60 days after TCRalphabeta/CD19-depleted stem cell transplant. Every receptor here comes from a male patient between 2 and 15 years old who had a stem cell transplant for acute lymphoblastic leukemia, so the T cells may come from the graft donor.

V is TRBV20-1 and J is TRBJ2-4; D is undetermined. Per the germline V gene, CDR1 is DFQATT and CDR2 is SNEGSKA (reference sequence). There are 11 residues in the CDR3. V lost 1 base to trimming and J lost 7 bases, with 5 bases between them. DNA of the CDR3: TGCAGTGCTAGAGTTGGGAACATTCAGTACTTC. Translated, it gives CSARVGNIQYF.

The rearrangement uses TRBV6-2 or TRBV6-3 and TRBJ2-3, with 15 bases fitting TRBD2. Germline V gives CDR1 MNHEY, CDR2 SVGEGT. The CDR3 loop spans 17 amino acids. The V gene end was trimmed by 1 base and the J gene end by 3 bases; junction bases not matched to a gene: 2. CDR3 sequence: CASSYWGLAGGTDTQYF. For the CDR3, the DNA is TGTGCCAGCAGTTACTGGGGACTAGCGGGAGGAACAGATACGCAGTATTTT.